This TCR beta chain is from a study of shared clonotypes between healthy human individuals. General study results and limits: A handful of donors held approximately 4.6% of naive CD4 clonotypes in common. Against clonotypes common to all four donors, non-shared ones had lower generation probabilities. Read depth was anticipated to influence clonotype sharing among donors.

Using immunoSEQ multiplex PCR, the repertoire was profiled, and TCRdb retains in-frame clones only, with some absent. Of about 2.4 million clones in the sample, 90% to 95% are singletons; the top ten hold roughly 0.14%. To note about this clone: The antigen is not known.

It was into CD45RA+ naive and CD45RA-negative memory subsets that the CD4+ cells were split. V lost 0 bases and J lost 2; bases outside the gene matches: 6. The CDR3 totals 17 residues. CDR1 is SGHTA, CDR2 FQGTGA, per germline. The clonotype originates from a man younger than 30 in good health. The chain uses TRBV7-3 and TRBJ2-1, with 8 positions matching TRBD2. Specimen: naive CD4+ T cells sorted from blood. This sample's subset: CD45RA+ positively selected. Here the CDR3 reads CASSLTPSGGPYNEQFF. CDR3 in DNA: TGTGCCAGCAGCTTAACCCCCAGCGGGGGCCCCTACAATGAGCAGTTCTTC.